The rows below give T cell receptor beta chains drawn from one sample of a study of shared clonotypes between healthy human individuals. Sequencing was performed with immunoSEQ multiplex PCR; in TCRdb, only in-frame clones are kept and a portion is missing. The sample has more than 2,000,000 clones, more than 90% seen once; the top ten hold more than 0.12%. Sequencing used naive CD4+ T cells sorted from blood. The receptors here all came from a man aged 18 to 29 in good health. Both conserved end residues are trimmed from each CDR3. D genes are given only for firm matches.

d_call: TRBD2
v_call: TRBV9
cdr3_aa: ASSGGASGRGETQY

d_call: TRBD1
v_call: TRBV30
cdr3_aa: AQQRQGGTDYYGYT

d_call: NA
v_call: TRBV4-2
cdr3_aa: ASSQDEGTQY

d_call: TRBD1
v_call: TRBV5-1
cdr3_aa: ASSFGTGMGETQY

d_call: NA
v_call: TRBV5-1
cdr3_aa: ASSLNGGPGELF

d_call: NA
v_call: TRBV6-6
cdr3_aa: ASSYGSRVSTDTQY

d_call: TRBD2
v_call: TRBV5-1
cdr3_aa: ASSLTSGYTDTQY

d_call: TRBD1
v_call: TRBV9
cdr3_aa: ASGQGVNSGNTIY

d_call: TRBD1
v_call: TRBV7-3
cdr3_aa: ASSLGTGSRTDTQY

d_call: TRBD2
v_call: TRBV13
cdr3_aa: ASSQTGLAGVSWNEQY

d_call: NA
v_call: TRBV27
cdr3_aa: ASSPDTFYNEQF

d_call: TRBD2
v_call: TRBV7-8
cdr3_aa: ASSRSGSPGELF

d_call: NA
v_call: TRBV12-5
cdr3_aa: ASGNSGLRPYEQY

d_call: NA
v_call: TRBV4-1
cdr3_aa: ASSLPRGATHLDTQY

d_call: NA
v_call: TRBV2
cdr3_aa: ASEGHLRAPTNEKLF

d_call: NA
v_call: TRBV11-1
cdr3_aa: ASSIPGRETQY

d_call: NA
v_call: TRBV30
cdr3_aa: AWRGVAAGYT

d_call: NA
v_call: TRBV6-5
cdr3_aa: ASSYHPRRITEAF

d_call: NA
v_call: TRBV4-1
cdr3_aa: ASSRTGTTTYEQY

d_call: NA
v_call: TRBV6-6
cdr3_aa: ASSSLIREQF

d_call: TRBD2
v_call: TRBV19
cdr3_aa: ASSLAGGETQY

d_call: NA
v_call: TRBV21-1
cdr3_aa: ASSSGHSNYGYT

d_call: TRBD2
v_call: TRBV2
cdr3_aa: ASSLGTSEF

d_call: TRBD2
v_call: TRBV4-2
cdr3_aa: ASSLSRGGQETQY

d_call: TRBD2
v_call: TRBV9
cdr3_aa: ASGGLGETQY

d_call: NA
v_call: TRBV4-2
cdr3_aa: ASSQGDSSYEQY

d_call: NA
v_call: TRBV10-3
cdr3_aa: AISESGDEQY

d_call: NA
v_call: TRBV19
cdr3_aa: ASSRGSSYNEQF

d_call: NA
v_call: TRBV5-1
cdr3_aa: ASSLEGRGSEF

d_call: TRBD2
v_call: TRBV6-1
cdr3_aa: ASSEIGAGGYEQY

d_call: NA
v_call: TRBV18
cdr3_aa: ASSPSTGFDLSQY

d_call: TRBD1
v_call: TRBV19
cdr3_aa: ASSQTGAGTETQY

d_call: NA
v_call: TRBV13
cdr3_aa: ASSFWQGAHEQY

d_call: TRBD1
v_call: TRBV18
cdr3_aa: ASSPNWGTGVNNEQY

d_call: NA
v_call: TRBV10-3
cdr3_aa: AISEFSGNTIY

d_call: TRBD2
v_call: TRBV2
cdr3_aa: ASSTTGGPLKTQY

d_call: TRBD1
v_call: TRBV7-9
cdr3_aa: ASSLGGTGGLYGYT

d_call: NA
v_call: TRBV5-1
cdr3_aa: ASEQGNTGELF

d_call: NA
v_call: TRBV7-2
cdr3_aa: ASSARQAGYT